The subject of this entry is one T cell receptor (beta chain). The antigen is not known. Measured with immunoSEQ multiplex PCR; TCRdb has only the in-frame clones, and not every one. The table lists approximately 85,000 clones, approximately 86% of them singletons. This CDR3 comprises 15 residues. V was trimmed by 2 bases and J by 3 bases, leaving 14 bases between them. The germline V gene has CDR1 SGHRS and CDR2 YFSETQ. The sample belongs to a study of T cell responses to AZD1222 COVID-19 vaccine. Study-level findings and limits: Seropositive status at baseline applied to only five or six AZD1222 recipients. Vaccine-related CD4 TCRs covered spike, predominating at 160-218 and 743-854. Only after the peak T cell response were repertoires sampled. Clonal diversity was possibly underestimated; the donors were predominantly white British and more often female.

The sequence derives from an adult in good health. This rearrangement joins TRBV5-1 to TRBJ1-1; D ambiguous. The source material was peripheral blood, sampled on day 0 of AZD1222 vaccination. CDR3 in DNA: TGCGCCAGCAGCTTATTGGCAGTCCCGGACACTGAAGCTTTCTTT. Translated: CASSLLAVPDTEAFF.